Following are 9 T cell receptor beta chains from one sample sequenced in a study of blood T cell repertoires in COVID-19. TCRdb's table, derived via immunoSEQ multiplex PCR, lists solely in-frame clones and lacks some. The sample gives about 430,000 clones, more than 80% of which show up once; 0.95% to 1.3% is in the top ten. Source material: PBMCs or T cells enriched from blood (not recorded which). These receptors were obtained from a man aged 25-45 years who had recovered from COVID-19.

This chain connects TRBV18 to TRBJ2-5; TRBD2 aligns across 8 bases. Germline V CDR1 and CDR2: KGHSH, LQKENI. The CDR3 length is 15 residues. After removal of 3 bases from V and 2 bases from J, the junction contained 5 bases not matched to a gene. CDR3 in amino acids: CASSPPGLDQETQYF. The CDR3 coding sequence is TGTGCCAGCTCACCGCCGGGACTAGATCAAGAGACCCAGTACTTC. Filled out from reference TRBV18 and TRBJ2-5, the complete variable domain reads NAGVMQNPRHLVRRRGQEARLRCSPMKGHSHVYWYRQLPEEGLKFMVYLQKENIIDESGMPKERFSAEFPKEGPSILRIQQVVRGDSAAYFCASSPPGLDQETQYFGPGTRLLVL.

This clone was detected once. This rearrangement joins TRBV6-5 to TRBJ1-5; D is perhaps TRBD1 (5 bases). Trimming took 2 bases from V and 5 from J, leaving 7 bases between them. There are 13 residues in the CDR3. The V gene's germline CDR1 is MNHEY and CDR2 SVGAGI. The CDR3 coding sequence is TGTGCCAGCAGTTACCGGGGGTATCAGCCCCAGCATTTT. This encodes CASSYRGYQPQHF.

The chain recombines TRBV11-3 with TRBJ2-1, with 11 bases matching TRBD2. The length of the CDR3 is 18 residues. With V trimmed by 3 bases and J by 5 bases, 12 bases remained unmatched. Germline values: CDR1 SGHNT, CDR2 YENEEA. CDR3 loop: CASSFTRSGTSGDNEQFF. In nucleotides, the CDR3 is TGTGCCAGCAGCTTTACCCGCTCCGGGACTAGCGGAGACAATGAGCAGTTCTTC.

This clone was picked up one time. The chain recombines TRBV15 with TRBJ2-1, with 8 bases lining up with TRBD2. J lost 6 bases, V lost 5 bases, and 9 bases had no gene match. CDR1 LNHNV and CDR2 YYDKDF come from the germline V gene (reference sequence). The CDR3 has 15 residues. CDR3 sequence (DNA): TGTGCCACCAGCTACGACACCGGACTAGCCAATGAGCAGTTCTTC. It encodes CATSYDTGLANEQFF.

The sample holds one count of this clone. The gene calls are TRBV19 and TRBJ1-6; 9 bases agree with TRBD1. The CDR3 sequence is 14 residues long. Looked up from germline, CDR1 is LNHDA and CDR2 is SQIVND (reference sequence). V lost 7 bases, J lost 13 bases, and 11 bases stayed unmatched. The CDR3 DNA reads as TGTGCCAGTACTCCGAGGGGACAGGGTTCTCCCCTCCACTTT. Encoded protein: CASTPRGQGSPLHF.

V usage is TRBV7-9 and J usage is TRBJ2-3; 12 positions agree with TRBD2. The ends lost 5 bases at V and 5 bases at J; junction bases unmatched: 8. CDR1 and CDR2 from the germline V gene are SEHNR and FQNEAQ (reference sequence). The CDR3 extends over 16 amino acids. CDR3 bases: TGTGCCAGCAGCCACCTGGTGGGACTAGCGGGAGATACGCAGTATTTT. Protein: CASSHLVGLAGDTQYF.

V is TRBV19 and J is TRBJ2-1, with 8 bases that match TRBD2. The CDR3 runs 13 residues. V was clipped by 5 bases and J by 8 bases; unmatched bases: 5. The germline CDR1 and CDR2 sequences are LNHDA and SQIVND (reference sequence). This chain's CDR3 is CASSLGLAYEQFF. The CDR3 coding sequence is TGTGCCAGTAGTCTTGGACTAGCTTATGAGCAGTTCTTC.

J is TRBJ2-7 and V is TRBV18; 7 bases agree with TRBD1. CDR1 and CDR2 (germline): KGHSH, LQKENI. Losses at the gene ends were 3 bases for V and 5 bases for J; bases not matched to a gene: 7. This CDR3 spans 14 amino acids. The CDR3 spells CASSPDRDPDEQYF. CDR3 sequence (DNA): TGTGCCAGCTCACCCGACAGGGATCCCGACGAGCAGTACTTC.

V and J are TRBV6-5 and TRBJ2-5; D is unresolved. The CDR3 contains 12 residues. V was cut by 5 bases and J by 3 bases, with 7 bases left in between. In germline, CDR1 is MNHEY, CDR2 SVGAGI. The CDR3 here is CASSPQEETQYF. CDR3 DNA sequence: TGTGCCAGCAGTCCCCAGGAAGAGACCCAGTACTTC.